Following are 24 T cell receptor beta chains from one sample sequenced in a study of response to subunit inactivated influenza vaccine. One entry per CDR3 protein results from TCRdb running MiXCR on the RT-PCR reads. The table shows 300,000 to 350,000 distinct CDR3 sequences, with 22% occurring only once. This specimen consisted of PBMCs from blood, obtained less than 22 months after vaccination. These receptors originate from a man between 50 and 75 years old who received an inactivated influenza vaccine.

This chain uses TRBV11-2 with TRBJ1-4; TRBD1 aligns across 7 bases. This CDR3 has 16 amino acids. Germline lookup yields CDR1 SGHAT and CDR2 FQNNGV. V was pared by 5 bases and J by 8 bases, with 14 bases of the junction left unmatched. CDR3 coding DNA: TGTGCCAGCAGCATTACTACCAGGGGGATAGGGGAAAAACTGTTTTTT. Protein sequence: CASSITTRGIGEKLFF.

This clonotype was seen a handful of times. This sequence joins TRBV9 and TRBJ2-5; TRBD2 matches 9 bases. The length of the CDR3 is 17 residues. J gave up 2 bases and V 0 bases, and 8 bases lay outside the gene matches. Germline CDR1 reads SGDLS; CDR2 reads YYNGEE. The CDR3 region is CASSVDRGSGGQETQYF. The CDR3 DNA reads as TGTGCCAGCAGCGTAGATCGGGGTAGCGGGGGACAAGAGACCCAGTACTTC.

V gene TRBV29-1 combines with J gene TRBJ2-3; 9 nucleotides line up with TRBD1. Germline V gives CDR1 SQVTM, CDR2 ANQGSEA. V lost 5 bases and J lost 3; bases outside the gene matches: 6. CDR3 length: 14 residues. CDR3 sequence reads: CSVKQGAKTDTQYF. The CDR3 bases are TGCAGCGTTAAACAGGGGGCTAAAACAGATACGCAGTATTTT.

In this sample, this clonotype turned up many times. This chain uses TRBV12-3 or TRBV12-4 with TRBJ1-5, with TRBD1 identical over 8 bases. Trimming removed 6 bases from V and 1 base from J; junction bases left unmatched: 5. This CDR3 region has 15 residues. The CDR3 loop reads CASRATGASNQPQHF. The CDR3 DNA is TGTGCCAGCAGGGCGACAGGGGCGAGCAATCAGCCCCAGCATTTT.

This chain connects TRBV20-1 to TRBJ1-2; D uncertain. The CDR3 runs 11 residues. Per the germline V gene, CDR1 is DFQATT and CDR2 is SNEGSKA (reference sequence). Between the trimmed V and J ends, which lost 5 bases and 4 bases, there was a span of 8 bases. The CDR3 DNA reads as TGCAGTGCTCTTCCTGGCTATGGCTACACCTTC. Its translation: CSALPGYGYTF.

There are a few counts of this clonotype. The rearrangement uses TRBV7-2 and TRBJ2-5, with D maybe TRBD2 (5 bases). This CDR3 is built from 15 residues. CDR1 is SGHTA and CDR2 is FQGNSA in the germline V gene. With 4 bases removed from V and 2 bases from J, the gap between germline ends came to 14 bases. The DNA for the CDR3 is TGTGCCAGCAGCTCTCGGGTCGGGATTCAAGAGACCCAGTACTTC. The encoded protein is CASSSRVGIQETQYF.

The chain employs TRBV29-1 and TRBJ2-6, with a tentative D call TRBD2 (5 bases). The CDR3 extends over 16 amino acids. Trimming shortened V by 7 bases and J by 6 bases, and 22 bases separated the two germline ends. CDR1 SQVTM and CDR2 ANQGSEA come from the germline V gene. CDR3 amino acids: CSAKVARADVANVLTF. The DNA of the CDR3 is TGCAGCGCCAAAGTGGCCCGAGCGGACGTGGCCAACGTCCTGACTTTC.

This clonotype was recorded a few times. The genes are TRBV5-1 and TRBJ2-1, with D tentatively TRBD1 (5 bases). Germline V gives CDR1 SGHRS, CDR2 YFSETQ. The CDR3 sequence is 14 residues long. Trimming left V 0 bases short and J 1 base short, with 5 bases between. The DNA for the CDR3 is TGCGCCAGCAGCTTGGGACAGTCCTACAATGAGCAGTTCTTC. The encoded protein is CASSLGQSYNEQFF.

In its sample, this clonotype was seen once. The chain joins TRBV4-1 to TRBJ2-7; D is undetermined. Germline V lookup: CDR1 MGHRA, CDR2 YSYEKL. With 2 bases removed from V and 4 bases from J, the gap between germline ends came to 21 bases. This CDR3 is built from 17 residues. CDR3 residues: CASSQRFGPLPTYEQYF. CDR3 DNA sequence: TGCGCCAGCAGCCAAAGATTTGGTCCTCTCCCAACGTACGAGCAGTACTTC.

This clonotype was observed a handful of times. The chain carries TRBV20-1 and TRBJ1-6, with 8 bases identical to TRBD1. The J segment lost 5 bases and the V segment lost 7 bases, leaving 4 bases of the junction unmatched. This CDR3 comprises 13 residues. Germline lookup yields CDR1 DFQATT and CDR2 SNEGSKA (reference sequence). CDR3 nucleotide sequence: TGCAGTGTGCAGGGGGCAAATAATTCACCCCTCCACTTT. Amino acids: CSVQGANNSPLHF.

The chain links TRBV27 to TRBJ2-7, with D perhaps TRBD2 (6 bases). The CDR3 sequence is 12 residues long. V lost 9 bases to trimming and J lost 6 bases, with 15 bases between them. Germline loops: CDR1 MNHEY, CDR2 SMNVEV (reference sequence). The CDR3 sequence is CASRASVGEQYF. The CDR3 nucleotides are TGTGCCAGTCGAGCTAGCGTGGGCGAGCAGTACTTC.

This clonotype has only a few counts. The chain carries TRBV10-3 and TRBJ2-1; 14 nucleotides match TRBD2. This CDR3 has 17 amino acids. J was trimmed by 2 bases and V by 7 bases; bases with no gene match: 7. Looked up from germline, CDR1 is ENHRY and CDR2 is SYGVKD. The CDR3 protein is CAITGTSGSMTYNEQFF. DNA of the CDR3: TGTGCCATCACCGGGACTAGCGGGAGTATGACCTACAATGAGCAGTTCTTC.

The sample holds many counts of this clonotype. The rearrangement joins TRBV10-3 to TRBJ1-6, with D possibly TRBD1 on 5 matching bases. The germline V and J ends were trimmed by 3 bases and 10 bases, with 13 bases remaining between them. The germline V gene has CDR1 ENHRY and CDR2 SYGVKD. There are 14 residues in the CDR3. In DNA, the CDR3 is TGTGCCATCAGTGACCTGCAGGGAGGATCACCCCTCCACTTT. This sequence encodes CAISDLQGGSPLHF.

The rearrangement joins TRBV28 to TRBJ2-7; D might be TRBD2 (6 bases). V was shortened by 4 bases and J by 3 bases, with 13 bases between the two germline ends. The CDR3 is made up of 14 amino acids. CDR1 is MDHEN, CDR2 SYDVKM, per germline. CDR3 amino acids: CASSSAGTFYEQYF. In DNA, the CDR3 is TGTGCCAGCAGTTCGGCGGGGACCTTCTACGAGCAGTACTTC. The whole variable domain, remainder taken from reference TRBV28 and TRBJ2-7, is DVKVTQSSRYLVKRTGEKVFLECVQDMDHENMFWYRQDPGLGLRLIYFSYDVKMKEKGDIPEGYSVSREKKERFSLILESASTNQTSMYLCASSSAGTFYEQYFGPGTRLTVT.

CDR3 DNA: TGTGCCAGCAAAACACAGGGATACGGCTACACCTTC. Protein: CASKTQGYGYTF. The chain has TRBV2 and TRBJ1-2; D may be TRBD1 (6 bases). This CDR3 is 12 amino acids long. Germline V lookup: CDR1 SNHLY, CDR2 FYNNEI. V was trimmed by 7 bases and J by 8 bases, leaving 14 bases between them.

The V call is TRBV7-2, the J call TRBJ1-2, with 7 positions matching TRBD1. CDR3 length: 13 residues. Trimming at V came to 7 bases and at J to 4 bases, leaving 6 bases not matched to a gene. The V gene's germline CDR1 is SGHTA and CDR2 FQGNSA. The CDR3 coding sequence is TGTGCCAGCACCCAGGACAGGACCTATGGCTACACCTTC. Translation gives CASTQDRTYGYTF.

The table lists this clonotype with a count of one. The J gene is TRBJ2-7, the V gene TRBV9; 8 bases are a match to TRBD1. The CDR3 is made up of 13 amino acids. Trimming cost V 4 bases and J 5 bases; bases outside gene matches: 5. Germline V gene sequence: CDR1 SGDLS, CDR2 YYNGEE. CDR3 sequence (DNA): TGTGCCAGCAGCCAACAGGGGGGCGACGAGCAGTACTTC. Encoded protein: CASSQQGGDEQYF.

This CDR3 reads CASSIVGLAGFNEQFF. The DNA for the CDR3 is TGTGCCAGTAGTATAGTGGGACTAGCGGGATTTAATGAGCAGTTCTTC. The chain employs TRBV19 and TRBJ2-1; 13 bases agree with TRBD2. Germline lookup yields CDR1 LNHDA and CDR2 SQIVND (reference sequence). V lost 1 base to trimming and J lost 7 bases; unmatched junction nucleotides: 4. This CDR3 spans 16 amino acids.

The chain recombines TRBV10-3 with TRBJ2-7; 11 bases agree with TRBD2. The CDR3 spans 21 residues. V gave up 4 bases and J gave up 0 bases; unmatched junction bases: 20. CDR1 is ENHRY, CDR2 SYGVKD, per germline. The CDR3 DNA sequence: TGTGCCATCAGTGTTCGGCTAGCGGGAGGAAAGGGCGTTCCGAGCTCCTACGAGCAGTACTTC. The encoded protein is CAISVRLAGGKGVPSSYEQYF.

The chain links TRBV19 to TRBJ1-1; TRBD1 matches at 8 bases. The V gene's germline CDR1 is LNHDA and CDR2 SQIVND (reference sequence). This CDR3 has 15 amino acids. The ends lost 3 bases at V and 5 bases at J; junction bases unmatched: 8. CDR3 region: CASSIGTGGDTEAFF. The CDR3, as DNA: TGTGCCAGTAGTATTGGGACAGGTGGTGATACTGAAGCTTTCTTT.

This clonotype was seen many times. The chain is built from TRBV4-3 and TRBJ2-7; a weak D match, TRBD1 (6 bases). There are 13 residues in the CDR3. Trimming shortened V by 4 bases and J by 1 base, and 8 bases separated the two germline ends. The germline V gene encodes CDR1 LGHNA and CDR2 YSLEER. The CDR3 DNA is TGCGCCAGCAGCCCCGGACAGTCCTACGAGCAGTACTTC. Amino acids: CASSPGQSYEQYF.

The rearrangement joins TRBV18 to TRBJ1-2, with TRBD1 matching over 7 bases. Germline CDR1 is KGHSH and CDR2 is LQKENI. This CDR3 has 15 amino acids. Unmatched junction bases numbered 7, after V lost 3 bases and J lost 3 bases. The CDR3: CASSPNGQDYYGYTF. The CDR3, as DNA: TGTGCCAGCTCACCTAACGGACAGGACTACTATGGCTACACCTTC.

There are a few counts of this clonotype. The chain has TRBV10-3 and TRBJ1-3; D is undetermined. The CDR3 spans 15 residues. The V gene's germline CDR1 is ENHRY and CDR2 SYGVKD. V was pared by 0 bases and J by 2 bases, with 8 bases between. Here the CDR3 DNA reads TGTGCCATCAGTGAGTCGTGGGGTCCTGGAAACACCATATATTTT. This gives the protein CAISESWGPGNTIYF.

A few counts support this clonotype. The chain employs TRBV20-1 and TRBJ2-7, with 12 bases that match TRBD1. Germline CDR1 and CDR2: DFQATT and SNEGSKA (reference sequence). The CDR3 is made up of 15 amino acids. The J segment lost 4 bases and the V segment lost 5 bases, leaving 9 bases of the junction unmatched. This chain's CDR3 is CSAAPRDRGQYEQYF. The DNA for the CDR3 is TGCAGTGCTGCCCCCCGGGACAGGGGGCAGTACGAGCAGTACTTC.